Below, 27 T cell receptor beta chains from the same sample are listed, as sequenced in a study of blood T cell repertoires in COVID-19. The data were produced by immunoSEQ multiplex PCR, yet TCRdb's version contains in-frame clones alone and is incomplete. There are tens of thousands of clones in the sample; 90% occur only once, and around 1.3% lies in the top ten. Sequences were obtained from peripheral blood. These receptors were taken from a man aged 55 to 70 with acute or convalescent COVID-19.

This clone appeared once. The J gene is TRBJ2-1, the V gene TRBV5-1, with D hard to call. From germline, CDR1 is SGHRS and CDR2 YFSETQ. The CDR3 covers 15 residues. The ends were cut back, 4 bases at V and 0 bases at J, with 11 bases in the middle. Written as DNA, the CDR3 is TGCGCCAGCAGCAAAATGTCGAGCTCCTACAATGAGCAGTTCTTC. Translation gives CASSKMSSSYNEQFF.

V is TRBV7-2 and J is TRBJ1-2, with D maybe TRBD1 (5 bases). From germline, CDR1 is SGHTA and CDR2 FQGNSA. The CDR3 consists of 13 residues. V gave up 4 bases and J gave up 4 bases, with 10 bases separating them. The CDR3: CASSSGIGYGYTF. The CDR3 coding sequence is TGTGCCAGCAGCTCAGGGATTGGCTATGGCTACACCTTC.

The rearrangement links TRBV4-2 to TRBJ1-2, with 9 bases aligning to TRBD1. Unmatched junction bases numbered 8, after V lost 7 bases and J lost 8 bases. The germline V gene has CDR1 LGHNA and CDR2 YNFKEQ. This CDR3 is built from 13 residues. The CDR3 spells CASTFVGQGGYTF. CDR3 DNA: TGTGCCAGCACCTTTGTGGGACAGGGAGGCTACACCTTC.

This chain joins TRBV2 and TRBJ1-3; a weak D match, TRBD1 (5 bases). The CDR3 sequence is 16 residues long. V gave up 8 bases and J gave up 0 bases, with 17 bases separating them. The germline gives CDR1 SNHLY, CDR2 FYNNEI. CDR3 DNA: TGTGCCAGCCACCCCGGGAGGGGCCCCTCTGGAAACACCATATATTTT. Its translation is CASHPGRGPSGNTIYF.

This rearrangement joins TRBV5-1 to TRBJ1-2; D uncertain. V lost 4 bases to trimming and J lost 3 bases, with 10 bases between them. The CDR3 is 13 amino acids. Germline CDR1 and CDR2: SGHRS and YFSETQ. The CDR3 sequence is CASSLSSDYGYTF. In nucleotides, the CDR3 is TGCGCCAGCAGCCTGAGCTCGGACTATGGCTACACCTTC.

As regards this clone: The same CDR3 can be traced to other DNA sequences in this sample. The CDR3 nucleotides read TGTGCCAGCAGCCCCCGAGGCAGCTCTGGAAACACCATATATTTT. It specifies CASSPRGSSGNTIYF. The chain couples TRBV7-9 to TRBJ1-3; D remains ambiguous. Looked up from germline, CDR1 is SEHNR and CDR2 is FQNEAQ (reference sequence). The CDR3 runs 15 residues. Trimming left V 5 bases short and J 0 bases short, with 11 bases between.

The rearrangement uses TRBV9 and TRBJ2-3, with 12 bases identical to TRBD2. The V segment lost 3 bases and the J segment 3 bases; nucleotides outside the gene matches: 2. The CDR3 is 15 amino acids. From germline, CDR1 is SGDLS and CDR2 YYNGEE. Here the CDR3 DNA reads TGTGCCAGCAGCGCGGGACTAGCGGGTACAGATACGCAGTATTTT. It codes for CASSAGLAGTDTQYF.

CDR3 coding DNA: TGTGCCAGCGTCAAGGGGGATTCCGCCTATGGCTACACCTTC. It encodes CASVKGDSAYGYTF. The chain has TRBV6-5 and TRBJ1-2; perhaps TRBD1 as D (6 bases). Per the germline V gene, CDR1 is MNHEY and CDR2 is SVGAGI. V lost 8 bases and J lost 4, with 17 bases in between. This CDR3 is built from 14 residues.

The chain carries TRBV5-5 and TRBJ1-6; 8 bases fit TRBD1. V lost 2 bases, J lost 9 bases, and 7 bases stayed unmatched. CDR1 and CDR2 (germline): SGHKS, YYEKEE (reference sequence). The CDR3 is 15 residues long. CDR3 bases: TGTGCCAGCAGCTTAGCTGGACAGGGTTTTTCACCCCTCCACTTT. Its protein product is CASSLAGQGFSPLHF. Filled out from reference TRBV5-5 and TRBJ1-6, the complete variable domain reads DAGVTQSPTHLIKTRGQQVTLRCSPISGHKSVSWYQQVLGQGPQFIFQYYEKEERGRGNFPDRFSARQFPNYSSELNVNALLLGDSALYLCASSLAGQGFSPLHFGNGTRLTVT.

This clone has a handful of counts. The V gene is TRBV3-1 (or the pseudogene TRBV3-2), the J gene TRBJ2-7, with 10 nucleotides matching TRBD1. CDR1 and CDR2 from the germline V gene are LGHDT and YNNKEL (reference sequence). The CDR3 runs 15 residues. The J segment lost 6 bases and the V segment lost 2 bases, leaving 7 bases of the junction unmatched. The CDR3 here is CASSQNWGQGSEQYF. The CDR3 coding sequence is TGTGCCAGCAGCCAAAACTGGGGACAGGGGAGCGAGCAGTACTTC.

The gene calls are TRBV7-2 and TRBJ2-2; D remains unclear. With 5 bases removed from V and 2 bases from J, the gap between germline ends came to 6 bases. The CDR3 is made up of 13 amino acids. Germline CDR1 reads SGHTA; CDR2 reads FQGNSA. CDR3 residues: CASSQANTGELFF. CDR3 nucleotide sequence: TGTGCCAGCAGCCAGGCCAACACCGGGGAGCTGTTTTTT. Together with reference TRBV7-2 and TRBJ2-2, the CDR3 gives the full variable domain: GAGVSQSPSNKVTEKGKDVELRCDPISGHTALYWYRQSLGQGLEFLIYFQGNSAPDKSGLPSDRFSAERTGGSVSTLTIQRTQQEDSAVYLCASSQANTGELFFGEGSRLTVL.

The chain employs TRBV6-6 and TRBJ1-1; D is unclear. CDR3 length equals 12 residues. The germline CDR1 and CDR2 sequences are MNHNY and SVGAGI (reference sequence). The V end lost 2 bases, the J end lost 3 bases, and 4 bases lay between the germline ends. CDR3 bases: TGTGCCAGCAGTTACCTTGACACTGAAGCTTTCTTT. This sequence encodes CASSYLDTEAFF.

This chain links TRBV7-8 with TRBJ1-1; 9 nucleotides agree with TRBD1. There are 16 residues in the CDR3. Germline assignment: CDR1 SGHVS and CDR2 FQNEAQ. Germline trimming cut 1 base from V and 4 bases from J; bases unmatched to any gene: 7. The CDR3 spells CASSLGWDRAGTEAFF. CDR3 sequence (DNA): TGTGCCAGCAGCTTAGGATGGGACAGGGCGGGCACTGAAGCTTTCTTT. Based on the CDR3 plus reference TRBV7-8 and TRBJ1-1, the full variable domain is GAGVSQSPRYKVAKRGQDVALRCDPISGHVSLFWYQQALGQGPEFLTYFQNEAQLDKSGLPSDRFFAERPEGSVSTLKIQRTQQEDSAVYLCASSLGWDRAGTEAFFGQGTRLTVV.

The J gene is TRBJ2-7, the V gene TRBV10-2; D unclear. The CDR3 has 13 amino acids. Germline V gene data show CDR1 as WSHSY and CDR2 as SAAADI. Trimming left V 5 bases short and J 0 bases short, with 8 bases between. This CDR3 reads CASSLYTSYEQYF. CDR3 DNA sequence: TGCGCCAGCAGTTTGTACACCTCCTACGAGCAGTACTTC.

The CDR3 sequence is CASSLIPRPSMNTEAFF. CDR3 nucleotides: TGCGCCAGCAGCTTGATCCCCCGGCCTAGTATGAACACTGAAGCTTTCTTT. The V gene is TRBV5-1, the J gene TRBJ1-1; D ambiguous. The CDR3 runs to 17 residues. Germline loops: CDR1 SGHRS, CDR2 YFSETQ. Trimming shortened V by 1 base and J by 0 bases, and 16 bases separated the two germline ends.

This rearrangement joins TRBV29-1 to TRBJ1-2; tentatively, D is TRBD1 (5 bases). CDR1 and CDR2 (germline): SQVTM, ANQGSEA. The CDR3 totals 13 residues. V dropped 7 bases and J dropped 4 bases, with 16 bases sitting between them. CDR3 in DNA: TGCAGCGCCACCCCCCAACAGGTCTATGGCTACACCTTC. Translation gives CSATPQQVYGYTF.

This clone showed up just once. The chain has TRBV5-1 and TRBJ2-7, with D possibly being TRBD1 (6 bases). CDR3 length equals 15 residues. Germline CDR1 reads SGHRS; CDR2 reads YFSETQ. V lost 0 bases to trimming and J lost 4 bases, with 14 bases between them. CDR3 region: CASSLDWGLGYEQYF. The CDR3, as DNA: TGCGCCAGCAGCTTGGATTGGGGGCTGGGGTACGAGCAGTACTTC.

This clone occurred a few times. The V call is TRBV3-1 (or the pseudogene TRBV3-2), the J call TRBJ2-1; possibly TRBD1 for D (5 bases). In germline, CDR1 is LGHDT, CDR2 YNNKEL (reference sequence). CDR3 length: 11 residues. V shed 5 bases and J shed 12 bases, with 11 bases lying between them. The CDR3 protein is CASSRGHLQFF. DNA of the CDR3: TGTGCCAGCAGCAGGGGTCACCTGCAGTTCTTC.

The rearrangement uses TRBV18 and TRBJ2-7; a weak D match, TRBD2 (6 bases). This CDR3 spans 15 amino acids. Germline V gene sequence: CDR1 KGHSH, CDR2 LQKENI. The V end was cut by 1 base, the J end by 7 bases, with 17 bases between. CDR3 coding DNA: TGTGCCAGCTCACCACTTGGTATGGGGGGACCAGAGCAGTACTTC. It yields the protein CASSPLGMGGPEQYF.

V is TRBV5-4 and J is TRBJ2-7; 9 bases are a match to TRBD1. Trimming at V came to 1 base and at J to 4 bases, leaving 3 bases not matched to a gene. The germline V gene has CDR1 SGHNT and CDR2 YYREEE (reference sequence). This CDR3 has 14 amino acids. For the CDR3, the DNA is TGTGCCAGCAGCTTGACCGGGACAGGGTACGAGCAGTACTTC. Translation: CASSLTGTGYEQYF.

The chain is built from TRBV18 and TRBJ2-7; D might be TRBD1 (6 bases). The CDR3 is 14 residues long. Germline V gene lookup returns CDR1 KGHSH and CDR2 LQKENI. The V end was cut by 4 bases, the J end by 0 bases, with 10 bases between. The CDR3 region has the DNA TGTGCCAGCTCACGGGCAGGGGCCTCCTACGAGCAGTACTTC. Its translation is CASSRAGASYEQYF.

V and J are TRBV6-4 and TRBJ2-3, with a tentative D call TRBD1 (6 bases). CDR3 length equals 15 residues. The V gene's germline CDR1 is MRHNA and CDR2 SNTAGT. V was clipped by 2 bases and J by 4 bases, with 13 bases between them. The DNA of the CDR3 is TGTGCCAGCAGTGACACATGGGGGCCGGCAGATACGCAGTATTTT. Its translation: CASSDTWGPADTQYF.

Written as DNA, the CDR3 is TGTGCCAGCAGCACAGACCACAGCTCTGGAAACACCATATATTTT. Translation: CASSTDHSSGNTIYF. J is TRBJ1-3 and V is TRBV7-6; no reliable D call. Germline CDR1 and CDR2: SGHVS and FNYEAQ. The CDR3 is 15 residues long. V was cut by 5 bases and J by 0 bases, with 11 bases left in between.

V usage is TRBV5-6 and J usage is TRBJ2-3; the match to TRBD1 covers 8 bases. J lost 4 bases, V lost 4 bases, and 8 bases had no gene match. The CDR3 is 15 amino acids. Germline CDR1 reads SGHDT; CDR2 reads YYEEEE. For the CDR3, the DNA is TGTGCCAGCAGCCTTTGGACAGGGTTAGCAGATACGCAGTATTTT. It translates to CASSLWTGLADTQYF. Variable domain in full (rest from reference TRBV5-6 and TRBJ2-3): DAGVTQSPTHLIKTRGQQVTLRCSPKSGHDTVSWYQQALGQGPQFIFQYYEEEERQRGNFPDRFSGHQFPNYSSELNVNALLLGDSALYLCASSLWTGLADTQYFGPGTRLTVL.

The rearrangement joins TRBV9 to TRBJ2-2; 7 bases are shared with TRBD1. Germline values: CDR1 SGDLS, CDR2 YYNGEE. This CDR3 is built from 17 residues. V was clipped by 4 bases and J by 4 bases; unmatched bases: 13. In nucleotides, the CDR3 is TGTGCCAGCAGCCCGAGGACAGGCCCCATGGGCACCGGGGAGCTGTTTTTT. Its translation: CASSPRTGPMGTGELFF.

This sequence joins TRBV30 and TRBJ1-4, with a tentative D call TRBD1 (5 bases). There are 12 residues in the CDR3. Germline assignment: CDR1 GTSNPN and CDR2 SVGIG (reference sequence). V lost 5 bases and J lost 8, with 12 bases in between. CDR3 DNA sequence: TGTGCCTGGTCCCCAGGGTCGGAAAAACTGTTTTTT. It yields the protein CAWSPGSEKLFF.

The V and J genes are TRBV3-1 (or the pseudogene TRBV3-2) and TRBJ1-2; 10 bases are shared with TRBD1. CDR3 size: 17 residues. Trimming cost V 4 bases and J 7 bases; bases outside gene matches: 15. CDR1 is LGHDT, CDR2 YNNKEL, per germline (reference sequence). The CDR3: CASSRGTGVKSGSGYTF. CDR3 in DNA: TGTGCCAGCAGCCGCGGGACAGGGGTGAAGAGTGGGTCTGGCTACACCTTC.